This T cell receptor (beta chain) was sequenced during a study of T cell responses to AZD1222 COVID-19 vaccine. Findings and caveats of the study: The donor group comprised mostly white British people and more females; the analysis possibly underestimated clonal diversity.

This clone was detected only a few times. The antigen is not known. Assay: immunoSEQ multiplex PCR; the TCRdb copy retains only in-frame clones and omits some. The table records 95,000 to 110,000 clones, about nine tenths of them present only once. V was clipped by 7 bases and J by 1 base, with 10 bases between them. CDR1 and CDR2 (germline): SQVTM, ANQGSEA. There are 12 residues in the CDR3. The chain carries TRBV29-1 and TRBJ2-5; D uncertain. Sequenced material: peripheral blood, taken on day 0 of AZD1222 vaccination. This clonotype originated in an adult in good health. The CDR3 DNA follows: TGCAGCGCCGGTGGGTCCCAAGAGACCCAGTACTTC. The encoded protein is CSAGGSQETQYF.